Below, one T cell receptor (beta chain) is given with its context. No cognate antigen has been identified for it. No base qualities exist here, and no much larger clone lies one base off it. This sample is drawn from a study of tumor-infiltrating lymphocytes in localized non-small cell lung cancer (TCRdb year 2021). Study-level background: The cohort included patients whose samples were collected after neoadjuvant chemotherapy, as well as both smokers and never-smokers and several histologies. The same patients underwent several integrated assays, with TCR sequencing performed together with flow cytometry, multiplex immunofluorescence, RNA-seq, exome sequencing and proteomics. Each patient provided resected tumor tissue plus uninvolved lung tissue from the same patient, with the uninvolved lung tissue described as non-adjacent to the tumor. The paired tumor versus uninvolved lung comparison of immunoSEQ T-cell fraction included some 54 patients. The overall ICON cohort was composed of over a hundred surgical patients with localized non-small cell lung cancer whose tumors were resected.

Paper-wide results and their limitations: Tumor T-cell fraction from TCR sequencing was not associated with recurrence-free survival (p = 0.61). Since assay coverage differed from patient to patient depending on how much tissue was available, TCR sequencing was done for only a subset of the cohort. Consistent with immunofluorescence CD3 counts, TCRbeta sequencing supported greater T cell infiltration in tumors than in uninvolved lung tissue. Different pieces of the same tissue were used for different assays, so technical variation could not be separated from intratumor heterogeneity. The TCR-derived T-cell fraction showed no difference between the flow cytometry-defined immunotypes IM1 (good prognosis) and IM2 (poor prognosis).

TCR sequencing with the immunoSEQ assay provided the T-cell fraction in tumor and uninvolved lung tissue. As for how the authors treated the data: For survival analysis, patients were divided into high (upper tertile) and low (lower two tertiles) T-cell fraction groups, which were compared by log-rank test. A signed-rank test was used to test differences in T-cell fraction between paired tumor and uninvolved lung samples. In its TCRdb copy, this immuneACCESS table keeps in-frame sequences only and misses some clones. Where compared with another copy, unresolved V genes explain less than half of these, and the others have no known cause. The V and J calls and the clone size are those of that table, but D and trimming were determined from the DNA. The sample yields fewer than 13,000 clones; about 69% were counted once. Roughly 9.2% of the sample is in the top ten clones. Relative to germline, V is 1 base shorter and J is 7 bases shorter, with 7 bases between their ends. The germline V gene (reference sequence) specifies DFQATT as CDR1 and SNEGSKA as CDR2. CDR3 length: 11 amino acids, cysteine to phenylalanine. Only the CDR3 part of the read is kept: 33 bases, read in frame from the first base.

ICON enrollment began in the first half of 2016, and the last patient was enrolled in the second half of 2018. A subcohort of 76 patients provided fresh tumor and matched uninvolved tissue for in-depth immune analyses, with TCR sequencing among those analyses. DNA for TCR sequencing was isolated from bulk tissue, and no cell sorting was done. Sequencing input: lung tumor tissue. The TCR sequence derives from a human donor with non-small cell lung cancer. Here the chain combines TRBV20-1 and TRBJ1-1; the D gene identity is not certain. This receptor has the CDR3 CSARGVLEAFF. The bases are TGCAGTGCTAGAGGGGTGCTTGAAGCTTTCTTT.